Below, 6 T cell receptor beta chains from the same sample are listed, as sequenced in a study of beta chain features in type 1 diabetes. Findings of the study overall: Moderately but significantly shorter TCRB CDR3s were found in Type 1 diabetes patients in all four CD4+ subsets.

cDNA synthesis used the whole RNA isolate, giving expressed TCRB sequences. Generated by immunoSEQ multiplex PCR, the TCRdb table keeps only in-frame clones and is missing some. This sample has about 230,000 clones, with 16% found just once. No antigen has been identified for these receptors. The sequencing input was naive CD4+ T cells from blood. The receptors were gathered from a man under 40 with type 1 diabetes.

CDR3 DNA: TGCAGCGTTGAACGGCGTCTCGCTCAAGAGACCCAGTACTTC. Translation: CSVERRLAQETQYF. V and J are TRBV29-1 and TRBJ2-5; no reliable D call. Germline V gene data show CDR1 as SQVTM and CDR2 as ANQGSEA. V lost 2 bases and J 2 bases, leaving 12 bases between the germline ends. This CDR3 has 14 residues.

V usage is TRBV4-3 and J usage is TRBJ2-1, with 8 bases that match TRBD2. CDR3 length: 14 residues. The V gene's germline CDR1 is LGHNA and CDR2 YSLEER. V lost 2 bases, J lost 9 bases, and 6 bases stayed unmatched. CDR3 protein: CASSQLSGLAEQFF. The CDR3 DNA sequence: TGCGCCAGCAGCCAATTGTCAGGACTAGCTGAGCAGTTCTTC.

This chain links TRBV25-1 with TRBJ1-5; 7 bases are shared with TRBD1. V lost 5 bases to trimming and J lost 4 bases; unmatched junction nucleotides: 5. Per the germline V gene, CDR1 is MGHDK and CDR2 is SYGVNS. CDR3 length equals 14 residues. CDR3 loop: CASSPGQLNQPQHF. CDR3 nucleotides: TGTGCCAGCAGTCCGGGACAGCTTAATCAGCCCCAGCATTTT.

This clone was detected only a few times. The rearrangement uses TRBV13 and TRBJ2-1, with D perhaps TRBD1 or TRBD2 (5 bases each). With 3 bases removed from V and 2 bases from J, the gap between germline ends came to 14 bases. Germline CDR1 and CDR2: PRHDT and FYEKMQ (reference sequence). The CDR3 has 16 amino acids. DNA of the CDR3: TGTGCCAGCAGCTTGGCCGGGACGGTAACCTACAATGAGCAGTTCTTC. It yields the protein CASSLAGTVTYNEQFF.

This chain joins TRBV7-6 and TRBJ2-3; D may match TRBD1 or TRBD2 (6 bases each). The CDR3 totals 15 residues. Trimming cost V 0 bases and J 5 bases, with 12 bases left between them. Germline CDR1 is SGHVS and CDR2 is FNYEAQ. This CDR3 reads CASSLAGGVVDTQYF. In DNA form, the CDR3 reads TGTGCCAGCAGCTTAGCGGGGGGCGTTGTAGATACGCAGTATTTT.

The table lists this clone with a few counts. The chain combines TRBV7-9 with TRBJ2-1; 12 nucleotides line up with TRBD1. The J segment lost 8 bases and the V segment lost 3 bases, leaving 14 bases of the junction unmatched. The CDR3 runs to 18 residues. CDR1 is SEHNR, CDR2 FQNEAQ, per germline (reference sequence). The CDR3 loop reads CASSFGTGGEFGPDEQFF. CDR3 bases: TGTGCCAGCAGCTTTGGGACAGGGGGCGAGTTTGGTCCCGATGAGCAGTTCTTC.